The clone carrying this T cell receptor beta chain has a handful of counts. The data were obtained in a study of CD4 and CD8 cells across lung adenocarcinoma regions. With V trimmed by 3 bases and J by 8 bases, 6 bases remained unmatched. The CDR3 runs 13 residues. Germline V lookup: CDR1 MNHEY, CDR2 SMNVEV (reference sequence). MiXCR was run by TCRdb on the PCR reads, yielding one entry per CDR3 protein. Found here are tens of thousands of distinct CDR3 sequences, 40% to 50% of them singletons; the top ten hold 45% to 60%. Sequencing input: CD8+ T cells from the center of a lung tumor. V is TRBV27 and J is TRBJ1-2; 7 bases map to TRBD1. The receptor was isolated from a male donor with lung adenocarcinoma. The CD4 and CD8 labels of this study may be unreliable. CDR3 amino acids: CASSFRGGEGYTF. The CDR3 DNA reads TGTGCCAGCAGTTTCAGAGGGGGCGAGGGCTACACCTTC.